Listed below are T cell receptor beta chains from one sample, sequenced in a study of blood T cell repertoires in COVID-19. Libraries were prepared by immunoSEQ multiplex PCR; TCRdb keeps only in-frame clonotypes and omits some of them. The table has more than 55,000 clones, more than 80% seen once. The sample comprised peripheral blood. The receptor source for this set is a woman aged 80 or older with acute or convalescent COVID-19. Both conserved end residues are part of each CDR3. Each record gives: J gene, V gene, D gene, clone size, CDR3 protein, CDR3 DNA. D genes are given only for firm matches. Not every row has a clone size; where given, it reads once, few, many or a size class.

>TRBJ2-1|TRBV18|TRBD2|NA
CASSPTAGLGSYNEQFF
TGTGCCAGCTCACCTACAGCGGGACTAGGCTCCTACAATGAGCAGTTCTTC
>TRBJ2-5|TRBV5-1|NA|NA
CASEEGGGQETQYF
TGCGCCAGCGAGGAAGGGGGGGGCCAAGAGACCCAGTACTTC
>TRBJ1-1|TRBV28|TRBD1|NA
CASPAGGGTEAFF
TGTGCCAGCCCGGCAGGGGGCGGCACTGAAGCTTTCTTT
>TRBJ2-2|TRBV7-2|TRBD2|NA
CASSLVASGRGELFF
TGTGCCAGCAGCTTAGTGGCTAGCGGGAGGGGGGAGCTGTTTTTT
>TRBJ2-3|TRBV5-3|NA|NA
CARSSVTGTHDTQYF
TGTGCCAGAAGCTCTGTGACAGGTACACATGATACGCAGTATTTT
>TRBJ1-3|TRBV27|NA|NA
CASSFGQGNTIYF
TGTGCCAGCAGTTTTGGGCAGGGCAACACCATATATTTT
>TRBJ2-7|TRBV6-5|NA|NA
CASSSRWEQYF
TGTGCCAGCAGTTCGCGGTGGGAGCAGTACTTC
>TRBJ1-2|TRBV14|TRBD1|NA
CASSQGSGTGYGYTF
TGTGCCAGCAGCCAAGGATCCGGGACAGGCTATGGCTACACCTTC
>TRBJ2-7|TRBV6-5|NA|NA
CASSSATESYEQYF
TGTGCCAGCAGTTCCGCTACCGAAAGCTACGAGCAGTACTTC
>TRBJ2-1|TRBV7-8|TRBD1|NA
CASSFVRGYNEQFF
TGTGCCAGCAGCTTCGTCAGGGGGTATAATGAGCAGTTCTTC
>TRBJ1-1|TRBV20-1|NA|NA
CSAPFTEAFF
TGCAGTGCTCCATTCACTGAAGCTTTCTTT
>TRBJ2-6|TRBV18|NA|NA
CASSRRTGSDSGANVLTF
TGTGCCAGCTCACGGAGAACAGGCAGCGACTCTGGGGCCAACGTCCTGACTTTC
>TRBJ1-5|TRBV20-1|NA|NA
CSASYSNQPQHF
TGCAGTGCTAGTTATAGCAATCAGCCCCAGCATTTT
>TRBJ1-4|TRBV19|TRBD1|NA
CASTEGTVGEKLFF
TGTGCCAGTACCGAGGGGACAGTTGGTGAAAAACTGTTTTTT
>TRBJ1-3|TRBV2|TRBD1|NA
CASSENGQGGNTIYF
TGTGCCAGCAGTGAAAATGGACAGGGAGGAAACACCATATATTTT
>TRBJ2-3|TRBV2|NA|NA
CASRASTDTQYF
TGTGCCAGCAGGGCTAGCACAGATACGCAGTATTTT
>TRBJ1-2|TRBV7-9|TRBD1|NA
CASSWSTGKHGYTF
TGTGCCAGCAGCTGGTCGACAGGGAAGCATGGCTACACCTTC
>TRBJ2-5|TRBV11-2|NA|NA
CASSEQNLGAQYF
TGTGCCAGCAGCGAACAAAATCTAGGGGCCCAGTACTTC
>TRBJ1-5|TRBV6-1|NA|NA
CASSEWPGGLGNQPQHF
TGTGCCAGCAGTGAATGGCCAGGTGGTTTGGGCAATCAGCCCCAGCATTTT
>TRBJ1-4|TRBV27|TRBD1|NA
CASSRTRQGANEKLFF
TGTGCCAGCAGTAGAACACGACAGGGGGCTAATGAAAAACTGTTTTTT
>TRBJ2-7|TRBV30|TRBD2|NA
CAWSVLVPSGLIYEQYF
TGTGCCTGGAGTGTACTCGTCCCTAGCGGGCTAATCTACGAGCAGTACTTC
>TRBJ2-5|TRBV9|NA|NA
CASSVGQGVGQETQYF
TGTGCCAGCAGCGTAGGCCAGGGTGTTGGGCAAGAGACCCAGTACTTC
>TRBJ1-2|TRBV7-2|TRBD1|NA
CASSFGTGLGYGYTF
TGTGCCAGCAGCTTTGGGACAGGATTGGGATATGGCTACACCTTC
>TRBJ1-2|TRBV18|TRBD1|NA
CASSPDRGRGGYTF
TGTGCCAGCTCACCCGACAGGGGGCGCGGGGGCTACACCTTC
>TRBJ2-5|TRBV19|TRBD1|NA
CASSTGQGVIQETQYF
TGTGCCAGTAGTACGGGACAGGGAGTCATCCAAGAGACCCAGTACTTC
>TRBJ1-1|TRBV3-1/TRBV3-2|TRBD1|NA
CASSPGQGRTEAFF
TGTGCCAGCAGCCCAGGACAGGGAAGGACTGAAGCTTTCTTT
>TRBJ2-1|TRBV19|TRBD1|few
CASSIGQGDTYNEQFF
TGTGCCAGTAGTATAGGACAGGGGGACACCTACAATGAGCAGTTCTTC
>TRBJ2-7|TRBV19|TRBD1|once
CASRNRQGAHEQYF
TGTGCCAGTAGGAACAGACAGGGGGCCCACGAGCAGTACTTC
>TRBJ2-1|TRBV18|NA|NA
CASSPLAHSYNEQFF
TGTGCCAGCTCACCTCTGGCTCACTCCTACAATGAGCAGTTCTTC
>TRBJ1-2|TRBV4-3|TRBD1|NA
CASSQAQGVDYGYTF
TGCGCCAGCAGCCAAGCCCAGGGGGTTGACTATGGCTACACCTTC
>TRBJ2-7|TRBV7-2|TRBD1|NA
CASTSRDRVHEQYF
TGTGCCAGCACCTCCCGGGACAGGGTCCACGAGCAGTACTTC
>TRBJ1-4|TRBV3-1/TRBV3-2|NA|NA
CASSQVGASGKLFF
TGTGCCAGCAGCCAAGTGGGAGCCTCGGGAAAACTGTTTTTT